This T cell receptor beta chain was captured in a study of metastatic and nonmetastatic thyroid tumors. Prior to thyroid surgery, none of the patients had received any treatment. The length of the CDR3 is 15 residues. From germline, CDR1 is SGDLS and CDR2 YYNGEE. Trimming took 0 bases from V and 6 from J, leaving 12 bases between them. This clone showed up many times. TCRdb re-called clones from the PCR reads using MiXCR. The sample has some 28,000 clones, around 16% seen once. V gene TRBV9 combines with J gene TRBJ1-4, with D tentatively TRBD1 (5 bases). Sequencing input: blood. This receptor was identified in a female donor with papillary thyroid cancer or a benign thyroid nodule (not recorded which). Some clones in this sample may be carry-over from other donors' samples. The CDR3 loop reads CASSVGGGRDEKLFF. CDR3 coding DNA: TGTGCCAGCAGCGTAGGCGGGGGACGTGATGAAAAACTGTTTTTT.